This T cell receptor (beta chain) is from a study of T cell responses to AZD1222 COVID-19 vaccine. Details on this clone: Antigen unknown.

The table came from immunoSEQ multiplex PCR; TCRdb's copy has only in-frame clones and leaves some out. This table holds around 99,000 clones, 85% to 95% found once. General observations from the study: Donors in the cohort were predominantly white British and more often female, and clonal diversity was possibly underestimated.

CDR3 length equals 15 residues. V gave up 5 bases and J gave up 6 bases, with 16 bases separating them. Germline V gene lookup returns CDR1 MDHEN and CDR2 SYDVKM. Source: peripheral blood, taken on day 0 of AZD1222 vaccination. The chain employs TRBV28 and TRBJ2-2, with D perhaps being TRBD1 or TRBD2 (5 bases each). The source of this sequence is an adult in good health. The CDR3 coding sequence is TGTGCCAGCAGTCCACCGGGACCCACGGCCGGGGAGCTGTTTTTT. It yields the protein CASSPPGPTAGELFF. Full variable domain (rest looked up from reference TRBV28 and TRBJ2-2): DVKVTQSSRYLVKRTGEKVFLECVQDMDHENMFWYRQDPGLGLRLIYFSYDVKMKEKGDIPEGYSVSREKKERFSLILESASTNQTSMYLCASSPPGPTAGELFFGEGSRLTVL.